A selection of T cell receptor beta chains follows, all from one sample in a study of blood T cells in healthy people across ages. Via MiXCR, TCRdb re-called the 5' RACE reads, giving one row per CDR3 protein. Here the sample spans 780,000 or so distinct CDR3 sequences, 50% to 65% being singletons. The sequenced material came from blood. The receptors originated from a man older than 75 in good health. Both conserved end residues are trimmed from each CDR3.

TRBV15	TRBJ2-1	ATSRDAGSSSYNEQF
TRBV27	TRBJ1-2	ASSLSGDRGYT
TRBV20-1	TRBJ2-3	SARAQGQY
TRBV5-1	TRBJ2-1	ASRRVGDEQF
TRBV5-1	TRBJ1-2	ASSIAGNYGYT
TRBV20-1	TRBJ2-1	SAYIVGRESYNEQF
TRBV3-1	TRBJ2-1	ASSQVGGSNEQF
TRBV7-2	TRBJ2-1	ASSPRGLASNEQF
TRBV29-1	TRBJ2-7	SGGQGSYEQY
TRBV7-2	TRBJ2-1	AIVTQGTNEQF
TRBV4-1	NA	ASSQPAQGSREQY
TRBV21-1	TRBJ1-2	ASSPPPGEDGYT
TRBV6-1	TRBJ2-7	ASSDRQGAGNEQY
TRBV7-3	TRBJ2-3	ASSLTPDTQY
TRBV20-1	TRBJ2-1	SASGLAGVNNEQF
TRBV29-1	TRBJ2-5	SVVGGGETQY
TRBV20-1	TRBJ1-5	SASADEDQPQH
TRBV28	TRBJ1-5	ASTLVGNQPQH
TRBV27	TRBJ1-2	ASRQGGGAGGYT
TRBV18	TRBJ2-1	ASSPPGTSGMGEQF
TRBV5-1	TRBJ2-5	ASSFLGRETQY
TRBV11-2	TRBJ2-1	ASSLVVTSGLYNEQF
TRBV5-1	TRBJ1-5	ASSLVGKGQPQH
TRBV20-1	TRBJ2-3	STDSDTQTDTQY
TRBV10-3	TRBJ2-1	AIRDPGDETNEQF
TRBV5-1	TRBJ2-5	ASSISGRAIDEQY
TRBV28	TRBJ1-5	ASRTQGAGNQPQH
TRBV9	TRBJ2-3	ASSVSSGSRYAY
TRBV2	TRBJ1-6	ASSKARGAPLH
TRBV12-3/TRBV12-4	TRBJ1-6	ASSSDSGTGESPLH
TRBV9	TRBJ1-4	ASSEGNEKLF
TRBV19	TRBJ2-7	ASSVSSGYEQY
TRBV30	TRBJ1-2	AWSVTRSYGYT
TRBV29-1	TRBJ2-1	SVAASGEHEQF
TRBV3-1	NA	ASSQDGRLAGEKGEQY
TRBV6-2/TRBV6-3	TRBJ2-6	ASRLRGSRRSGANVLT
TRBV5-1	TRBJ2-5	ASSLFGGQETQY
TRBV28	TRBJ2-1	ASSPGNGNEQF
TRBV20-1	TRBJ2-3	SAPNRVTQY
TRBV20-1	TRBJ2-7	SGTSGAAYEQY
TRBV11-1	TRBJ2-7	ASRHKDSYEQN
TRBV30	TRBJ2-7	AWSVGDSYEQY
TRBV5-1	TRBJ2-3	ASSREAADTQY
TRBV28	TRBJ2-7	ASSPTDRSYEQY
TRBV5-1	TRBJ2-6	ASSRDLSGANVLT
TRBV29-1	TRBJ1-4	SVRDSPAGEKLF
TRBV5-1	TRBJ2-2	ASSVLGPQFELF
TRBV4-1	TRBJ1-4	ASSQRDTNEKLF
TRBV7-2	TRBJ2-1	ASSALAGRAYNEQF
TRBV20-1	TRBJ1-3	SARAPAYSGNTIY
TRBV28	TRBJ2-7	ASSTIPRGTYEQY
TRBV7-2	TRBJ2-5	ASSLRRGGETQY
TRBV3-1	TRBJ2-1	ASSQDWKEHEQF
TRBV21-1	TRBJ2-1	ASSNGQGLIQQF
TRBV20-1	TRBJ2-3	SAGSAGSTDTQY
TRBV20-1	TRBJ2-1	SATLKEPGLDLLEQF
TRBV6-1	TRBJ2-6	ASSPQGPGANVLT
TRBV11-2	NA	ASSIGPRLHPYEQY